This record concerns one T cell receptor (beta chain) sequence. The data were obtained in a study of control samples from healthy donors and cancer patients. TCRdb keeps only in-frame clones here, not all; method: immunoSEQ multiplex PCR. The table lists about 86,000 clones, just over 90% of them singletons. The V gene's germline CDR1 is SGHVS and CDR2 FQNEAQ. CDR3 length: 16 residues. Trimming removed 8 bases from V and 6 bases from J, with 26 bases in between. The receptor was isolated from a young woman in good health. The chain links TRBV7-8 to TRBJ2-7; the D is unclear. Sequencing was done on a sample of blood. DNA of the CDR3: TGTGCCAGCGGGTCATCCGCTCGCCCTACGGGTTCCGAGCAGTACTTC. It codes for CASGSSARPTGSEQYF.